This TCR beta chain came from a study of T cells in localized non-small cell lung cancer. Trimming at V came to 4 bases and at J to 5 bases, leaving 3 bases not matched to a gene. Germline CDR1 SGHRS, CDR2 YFSETQ. The CDR3 loop spans 13 amino acids. The method was immunoSEQ multiplex PCR; TCRdb's version includes in-frame clones alone and lacks a portion of them. The sample includes roughly 77,000 clones, 88% of them seen just once. The sequenced sample was peripheral blood, obtained before any cancer treatment. This receptor was identified in a woman aged 40-69 years with stage I squamous cell lung carcinoma. The V and J genes are TRBV5-1 and TRBJ2-7, with 10 bases fitting TRBD2. In DNA, the CDR3 is TGCGCCAGCAGCCTAGCGGGGGTTAACGAGCAGTACTTC. This translates into CASSLAGVNEQYF.